This is a list of T cell receptor beta chains from one sample in a study of prognosis after radiotherapy for stage I lung cancer. TCRdb called the multiplex PCR reads again in MiXCR, with one record for every CDR3 protein. The table includes around 15,000 distinct CDR3 sequences, about 44% detected once. The sample was PBMCs, taken before or after stereotactic body radiation therapy (not recorded which). Receptors originate from a donor at least 50 years old with non-small cell lung cancer. The CDR3 runs from the conserved cysteine through the conserved F or W. The D gene is left open where the match is weak. Size is omitted from some rows. Given values are once, few, many or a class for expanded clones.

j_call d_call clone_size v_call cdr3_nt cdr3_aa
TRBJ1-6 - medium-sized TRBV6-1 TGTGCCAGCAGTGTGTGGAGGGGAGAGTCACCCCTCCACTTT CASSVWRGESPLHF
TRBJ2-3 - - TRBV30 TGTGCCTGGAGGGGAGCGGCCACAGATACGCAGTATTTT CAWRGAATDTQYF
TRBJ2-1 TRBD1 many TRBV24-1 TGTGCCACCAGCCACGCAGGGGGTTGGTCCTACAATGAGCAGTTCTTC CATSHAGGWSYNEQFF
TRBJ1-2 - many TRBV30 TGTGCCTGGAGTCCCCCAATGGGAGGCTACACCTTC CAWSPPMGGYTF
TRBJ2-3 TRBD2 medium-sized TRBV24-1 TGTGCCACCAGTGATGGGCTAGCGGGAGAGGCAGATACGCAGTATTTT CATSDGLAGEADTQYF
TRBJ2-2 TRBD2 few TRBV4-1 TGCGCCAGCAGCCAAGAGTCTAGCGGGAGCACCGGGGAGCTGTTTTTT CASSQESSGSTGELFF
TRBJ2-1 - - TRBV28 TGTGCCAACAGTTTAGGAGGCGAGTGGGCGGTCTACAATGAGCAGTTCTTC CANSLGGEWAVYNEQFF
TRBJ2-7 TRBD1 many TRBV7-8 TGTGCCAGCAGCTTTACCGGGACAGGTATTTACGAGCAGTACTTC CASSFTGTGIYEQYF
TRBJ2-7 TRBD1 many TRBV7-2 TGTGCCAGCAGCCGGACAGGGGGCGCGAGGGAGCAGTACTTC CASSRTGGAREQYF
TRBJ2-3 TRBD2 many TRBV7-9 TGTGCCAGCAGCCCCCTTGAAGAGGGAGGGAAAAAAGATACGCAGTATTTT CASSPLEEGGKKDTQYF
TRBJ2-7 TRBD1 once TRBV11-3 TGTGCCAGCAGCTTGGACAGGATCTACGAGCAGTACTTC CASSLDRIYEQYF
TRBJ2-2 - many TRBV28 TGTGCCAGCAGTACCAGGGGTACCGGGGAGCTGTTTTTT CASSTRGTGELFF
TRBJ2-2 - - TRBV27 TGTGCCAGCTGTCTAAACACCGGTGAGCTGTTTTTT CASCLNTGELFF
TRBJ1-2 - - TRBV6-1 TGTGCCAGCATAGAACAGCTTTCTAATTATGGCTACACCTTC CASIEQLSNYGYTF
TRBJ2-7 TRBD1 - TRBV6-1 TGTGCCAGCAGTCCCCAGGGGGTCGACTACGAGCAGTACTTC CASSPQGVDYEQYF
TRBJ1-4 - many TRBV12-3/TRBV12-4 TGTGCCAGCAGCGGTGTCCAAAGCGCAACTAATGAAAAACTGTTTTTT CASSGVQSATNEKLFF